Listed below are T cell receptor beta chains from one sample, sequenced in a study of blood T cell repertoires in COVID-19. The assay was immunoSEQ multiplex PCR, and TCRdb's table has in-frame clones only and misses some. The sample includes 200,000 to 250,000 clones, 70% to 90% of them seen just once. The sequencing input was peripheral blood. Every receptor here comes from a woman aged 18 to 35 who had recovered from COVID-19. Each CDR3 is given without its conserved first and last residue.

j_gene: TRBJ2-7
v_gene: TRBV5-1
CDR3aa: ASSLEVGGFYEQY

j_gene: TRBJ2-1
v_gene: TRBV9
CDR3aa: ASSVYRAGGNEQF

j_gene: TRBJ1-2
v_gene: TRBV3-1/TRBV3-2
CDR3aa: ASSNQAGHQSSCSYGYT

j_gene: TRBJ1-1
v_gene: TRBV9
CDR3aa: ASSVGQVPYFGTEAF

j_gene: TRBJ1-2
v_gene: TRBV27
CDR3aa: ATATGRGNGYT

j_gene: TRBJ2-7
v_gene: TRBV13
CDR3aa: ASSFVANSYEQY

j_gene: TRBJ2-5
v_gene: TRBV7-9
CDR3aa: ASSLPGEETQY

j_gene: TRBJ1-2
v_gene: TRBV18
CDR3aa: ASSPRGTGDYGYT

j_gene: TRBJ2-7
v_gene: TRBV30
CDR3aa: AWADGGVGEQY

j_gene: TRBJ2-6
v_gene: TRBV5-1
CDR3aa: ASSLGTAGSGANVLT

j_gene: TRBJ1-3
v_gene: TRBV15
CDR3aa: ATSKNNRATIY

j_gene: TRBJ2-7
v_gene: TRBV25-1
CDR3aa: ASSALGGYEQY

j_gene: TRBJ2-7
v_gene: TRBV7-3
CDR3aa: ASSYRLAGFYEQY

j_gene: TRBJ2-7
v_gene: TRBV11-2
CDR3aa: ASSLGSGGYEQY

j_gene: TRBJ1-2
v_gene: TRBV19
CDR3aa: ASSLLPGQRNYGYT

j_gene: TRBJ2-7
v_gene: TRBV6-5
CDR3aa: ASSYGDRAYEQY

j_gene: TRBJ2-3
v_gene: TRBV30
CDR3aa: AWRKRVVRGRPDTQY

j_gene: TRBJ2-2
v_gene: TRBV19
CDR3aa: ASRRVGGRAGELF

j_gene: TRBJ1-5
v_gene: TRBV19
CDR3aa: ASSILLGATKLNPQH

j_gene: TRBJ2-2
v_gene: TRBV13
CDR3aa: ASSAGAGELF

j_gene: TRBJ2-7
v_gene: TRBV12-3/TRBV12-4
CDR3aa: ASSWGDEQY

j_gene: TRBJ1-4
v_gene: TRBV11-2
CDR3aa: ASSWPGQGNEKLF

j_gene: TRBJ1-2
v_gene: TRBV28
CDR3aa: ASSSPRDRVDYT

j_gene: TRBJ2-1
v_gene: TRBV14
CDR3aa: ASSQDWAGDYNEQF

j_gene: TRBJ2-1
v_gene: TRBV5-1
CDR3aa: ASSSSGNEQF

j_gene: TRBJ1-3
v_gene: TRBV9
CDR3aa: ASSVDRGRNTIY

j_gene: TRBJ1-5
v_gene: TRBV2
CDR3aa: ASSKSFQGGSKPQH

j_gene: TRBJ1-5
v_gene: TRBV27
CDR3aa: ASRTSGTGNQPQH

j_gene: TRBJ1-5
v_gene: TRBV9
CDR3aa: ASSAGQGWNQPQH

j_gene: TRBJ1-5
v_gene: TRBV5-5
CDR3aa: ASSLRGQPQH

j_gene: TRBJ2-6
v_gene: TRBV13
CDR3aa: ASSSRQGAAGANVLT

j_gene: TRBJ1-4
v_gene: TRBV6-5
CDR3aa: ASRSGRINEKLF

j_gene: TRBJ2-3
v_gene: TRBV9
CDR3aa: ASSYRTSGTDTQY

j_gene: TRBJ2-7
v_gene: TRBV5-6
CDR3aa: ASSLLGVRGAYEQY

j_gene: TRBJ2-3
v_gene: TRBV2
CDR3aa: ASSGRDTQY

j_gene: TRBJ2-7
v_gene: TRBV6-1
CDR3aa: ASSEFPSGFYEQY

j_gene: TRBJ1-5
v_gene: TRBV3-1/TRBV3-2
CDR3aa: ASSHPRGGGSYPQH

j_gene: TRBJ2-7
v_gene: TRBV2
CDR3aa: ASSEEQGVTSEQY

j_gene: TRBJ2-1
v_gene: TRBV29-1
CDR3aa: SPTAAGGYNEQF

j_gene: TRBJ1-5
v_gene: TRBV19
CDR3aa: ASSTPRQVNQPQH